A single sample gave rise to the 19 T cell receptor beta chains below, sequenced in a study of shared clonotypes between healthy human individuals. Clones were sequenced by immunoSEQ multiplex PCR, and TCRdb holds only the in-frame ones, with some missing. The data hold about 2 million clones, with approximately 94% observed a single time. Selected positively for CCR7 and CD45RO-negative, naive CD8 cells excluded terminally differentiated effector memory CD45RA+ cells. The material sequenced was naive CD8+ T cells sorted from blood. These receptors all come from a man younger than 30 in good health.

This chain links TRBV11-2 with TRBJ2-7, with D possibly TRBD2 on 6 matching bases. Trimming removed 0 bases from V and 3 bases from J, with 21 bases in between. From germline, CDR1 is SGHAT and CDR2 FQNNGV. CDR3 length: 18 amino acids. The CDR3 sequence: CASSLEPQARERGYEQYF. CDR3 nucleotides: TGTGCCAGCAGCTTAGAACCCCAGGCCCGGGAGAGGGGCTACGAGCAGTACTTC.

CDR3 in amino acids: CASSEGTVNTGELFF. CDR3 DNA sequence: TGTGCCAGCAGTGAAGGGACAGTAAACACCGGGGAGCTGTTTTTT. The chain uses TRBV2 and TRBJ2-2; perhaps TRBD1 as D (6 bases). The CDR3 is 15 amino acids. Trimming removed 1 base from V and 2 bases from J, with 8 bases in between. From germline, CDR1 is SNHLY and CDR2 FYNNEI.

V usage is TRBV2 and J usage is TRBJ2-7; D is perhaps TRBD1 (5 bases). There are 15 residues in the CDR3. Germline CDR1 reads SNHLY; CDR2 reads FYNNEI. V lost 2 bases to trimming and J lost 1 base, with 12 bases between them. CDR3 sequence: CASSEWKGLSYEQYF. CDR3 DNA sequence: TGTGCCAGCAGTGAATGGAAGGGGTTATCCTACGAGCAGTACTTC.

This sequence joins TRBV4-1 and TRBJ1-5; 7 nucleotides agree with TRBD1. The CDR3 is 16 residues long. Germline V gene data show CDR1 as MGHRA and CDR2 as YSYEKL. Unmatched junction bases numbered 7, after V lost 0 bases and J lost 5 bases. Here the CDR3 reads CASSQETGLVYQPQHF. CDR3 nucleotides: TGCGCCAGCAGCCAAGAGACAGGGCTGGTGTATCAGCCCCAGCATTTT.

The rearrangement joins TRBV20-1 to TRBJ2-1; D is ambiguous. The CDR3 has 10 amino acids. The germline CDR1 and CDR2 sequences are DFQATT and SNEGSKA (reference sequence). The V end lost 6 bases, the J end lost 7 bases, and 7 bases lay between the germline ends. CDR3 protein: CSAIVNEQFF. The CDR3 DNA reads TGCAGTGCCATAGTAAATGAGCAGTTCTTC.

About this clone: A junction end diverges from the germline sequence, so it may reflect a read error. In nucleotides, the CDR3 is TGTGCCAGCAGCCTAGGGACACACCCACCTGGCGAGCAGTACTTC. It encodes CASSLGTHPPGEQYF. The rearrangement joins TRBV13 to TRBJ2-7; tentatively, D is TRBD1 (6 bases). The CDR3 totals 15 residues. CDR1 PRHDT and CDR2 FYEKMQ come from the germline V gene (reference sequence). The full variable domain, rest sourced from reference TRBV13 and TRBJ2-7, is AAGVIQSPRHLIKEKRETATLKCYPIPRHDTVYWYQQGPGQDPQFLISFYEKMQSDKGSIPDRFSAQQFSDYHSELNMSSLELGDSALYFCASSLGTHPPGEQYFGPGTRLTVT.

Turning to this clone: A read error may account for a junction end that differs from germline. The rearrangement joins TRBV5-4 to TRBJ2-3; TRBD2 matches at 7 bases. This CDR3 contains 12 residues. CDR1 and CDR2 from the germline V gene are SGHNT and YYREEE (reference sequence). The CDR3 reads CASNRGGETSGF. In DNA, the CDR3 is TGTGCCAGCAACCGTGGGGGGGAGACGAGCGGTTTT.

The V and J genes are TRBV7-3 and TRBJ1-1; D is uncertain. Germline V gene data show CDR1 as SGHTA and CDR2 as FQGTGA. The CDR3 covers 11 residues. V lost 5 bases and J 11 bases, leaving 12 bases between the germline ends. The CDR3 DNA reads TGTGCCAGCAGCAGCCGGGTGCATGCTTTCTTT. The encoded protein is CASSSRVHAFF.

V and J are TRBV2 and TRBJ2-7, with a possible D match to TRBD2 (6 bases). The CDR3 has 12 residues. V gave up 8 bases and J gave up 1 base, with 9 bases separating them. Germline-derived CDR1 and CDR2 are SNHLY and FYNNEI. The CDR3 DNA reads as TGTGCCAGCGCGGAGGGATCCTACGAGCAGTACTTC. Amino acid sequence: CASAEGSYEQYF. Full variable domain (missing parts from reference TRBV2 and TRBJ2-7): EPEVTQTPSHQVTQMGQEVILRCVPISNHLYFYWYRQILGQKVEFLVSFYNNEISEKSEIFDDQFSVERPDGSNFTLKIRSTKLEDSAMYFCASAEGSYEQYFGPGTRLTVT.

The rearrangement links TRBV27 to TRBJ2-1; D is possibly TRBD1 or TRBD2 (5 bases each). Germline V gene sequence: CDR1 MNHEY, CDR2 SMNVEV (reference sequence). CDR3 length equals 17 residues. V was cut by 9 bases and J by 0 bases, with 21 bases left in between. CDR3 residues: CASSQRDPLPSYNEQFF. The CDR3 DNA follows: TGTGCCAGTAGTCAAAGGGACCCTCTCCCCTCCTACAATGAGCAGTTCTTC.

The chain has TRBV4-1 and TRBJ2-7, with 7 bases identical to TRBD2. The CDR3 consists of 14 residues. Germline-derived CDR1 and CDR2 are MGHRA and YSYEKL. The V and J ends lost 2 bases and 4 bases, in that order; junction bases with no gene match: 5. The DNA for the CDR3 is TGCGCCAGCAGCCAACGGGACGGGAGGTACGAGCAGTACTTC. This gives the protein CASSQRDGRYEQYF.

This sequence joins TRBV7-9 and TRBJ2-7, with D perhaps matching TRBD1 (7 bases). The V end lost 2 bases, the J end lost 3 bases, and 14 bases lay between the germline ends. The V gene's germline CDR1 is SEHNR and CDR2 FQNEAQ (reference sequence). The CDR3 consists of 15 residues. This CDR3 is CASSLSPGGIYEQYF. DNA for the CDR3: TGTGCCAGCAGCTTATCCCCAGGGGGGATCTACGAGCAGTACTTC. Filled out from reference TRBV7-9 and TRBJ2-7, the complete variable domain reads DTGVSQNPRHKITKRGQNVTFRCDPISEHNRLYWYRQTLGQGPEFLTYFQNEAQLEKSRLLSDRFSAERPKGSFSTLEIQRTEQGDSAMYLCASSLSPGGIYEQYFGPGTRLTVT.

The rearrangement joins TRBV27 to TRBJ2-6; no reliable D call. The V gene's germline CDR1 is MNHEY and CDR2 SMNVEV (reference sequence). The V end was cut by 0 bases, the J end by 3 bases, with 3 bases between. This CDR3 region has 14 residues. For the CDR3, the DNA is TGTGCCAGCAGTTTATCGGATGGGGCCAACGTCCTGACTTTC. Protein sequence: CASSLSDGANVLTF. The whole variable domain, filled in from reference TRBV27 and TRBJ2-6, reads EAQVTQNPRYLITVTGKKLTVTCSQNMNHEYMSWYRQDPGLGLRQIYYSMNVEVTDKGDVPEGYKVSRKEKRNFPLILESPSPNQTSLYFCASSLSDGANVLTFGAGSRLTVL.

The chain couples TRBV7-6 to TRBJ1-4, with D hard to call. This CDR3 is built from 13 residues. Germline V gives CDR1 SGHVS, CDR2 FNYEAQ. Trimming pared 8 bases from V and 5 bases from J, leaving 12 bases between. The CDR3 here is CASGRRQNEKLFF. The DNA of the CDR3 is TGTGCCAGCGGTCGCAGACAAAATGAAAAACTGTTTTTT.

The chain carries TRBV28 and TRBJ1-2; D unresolved. V was cut by 6 bases and J by 0 bases, with 14 bases left in between. Germline-derived CDR1 and CDR2 are MDHEN and SYDVKM. The CDR3 is 15 amino acids. The CDR3, as DNA: TGTGCCAGCAGCCCTACTAGGGCACCTAACTATGGCTACACCTTC. Translation: CASSPTRAPNYGYTF.

The V and J genes are TRBV5-4 and TRBJ1-2; D is possibly TRBD1 (5 bases). The V end was cut by 2 bases, the J end by 2 bases, with 13 bases between. The CDR3 has 15 residues. Germline loops: CDR1 SGHNT, CDR2 YYREEE (reference sequence). CDR3 in DNA: TGTGCCAGCAGCTTTGGGGGTGTGACGAACTATGGCTACACCTTC. It codes for CASSFGGVTNYGYTF.

This chain joins TRBV7-6 and TRBJ2-7; D remains ambiguous. Trimming stripped 4 bases from V and 4 bases from J, with 5 bases between. This CDR3 has 11 residues. Germline V gene lookup returns CDR1 SGHVS and CDR2 FNYEAQ. DNA for the CDR3: TGTGCCAGCAGCTCAGAATACGAGCAGTACTTC. As protein: CASSSEYEQYF.

The chain couples TRBV29-1 to TRBJ2-1; TRBD2 agrees at 12 bases. V trimming: 3 bases; J trimming: 5 bases; junction bases outside the gene matches: 8. The CDR3 consists of 16 residues. The germline V gene has CDR1 SQVTM and CDR2 ANQGSEA. CDR3 bases: TGCAGCGTTGATTTACTAGCGGGAGGTTTTGACAATGAGCAGTTCTTC. Encoded protein: CSVDLLAGGFDNEQFF.

J is TRBJ2-7 and V is TRBV29-1; 7 positions agree with TRBD1. This CDR3 has 16 amino acids. Losses at the gene ends were 0 bases for V and 3 bases for J; bases not matched to a gene: 11. From germline, CDR1 is SQVTM and CDR2 ANQGSEA. CDR3 residues: CSVEDLNANRGYEQYF. CDR3 nucleotides: TGCAGCGTTGAAGATCTTAATGCGAACAGGGGCTACGAGCAGTACTTC.